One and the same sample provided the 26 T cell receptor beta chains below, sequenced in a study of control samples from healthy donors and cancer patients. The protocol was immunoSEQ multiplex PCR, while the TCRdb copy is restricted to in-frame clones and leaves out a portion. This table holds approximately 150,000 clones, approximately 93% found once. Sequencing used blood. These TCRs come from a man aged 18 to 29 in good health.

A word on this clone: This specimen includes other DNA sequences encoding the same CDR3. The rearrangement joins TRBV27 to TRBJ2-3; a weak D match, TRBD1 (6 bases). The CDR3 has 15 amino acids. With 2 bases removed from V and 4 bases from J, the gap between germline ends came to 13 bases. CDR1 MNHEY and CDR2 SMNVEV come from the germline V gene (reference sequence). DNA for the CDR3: TGTGCCAGCAGTTTAGGGCAGGGGTTTGCAGATACGCAGTATTTT. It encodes CASSLGQGFADTQYF.

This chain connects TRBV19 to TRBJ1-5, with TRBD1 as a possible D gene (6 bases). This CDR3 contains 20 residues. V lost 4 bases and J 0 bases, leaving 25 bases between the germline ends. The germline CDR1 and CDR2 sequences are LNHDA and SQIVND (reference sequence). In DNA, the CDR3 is TGTGCCAGTAGTAGGGGGCCGGGGCAGGGCTTCCCTTATAGCAATCAGCCCCAGCATTTT. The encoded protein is CASSRGPGQGFPYSNQPQHF.

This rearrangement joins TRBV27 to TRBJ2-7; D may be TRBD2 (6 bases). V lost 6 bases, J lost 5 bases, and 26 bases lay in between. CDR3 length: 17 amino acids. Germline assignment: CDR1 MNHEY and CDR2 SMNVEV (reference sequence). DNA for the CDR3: TGTGCCAGCAGCCCCTGGGGGAGTAGCGGAATGAAGGACGAGCAGTACTTC. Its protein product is CASSPWGSSGMKDEQYF.

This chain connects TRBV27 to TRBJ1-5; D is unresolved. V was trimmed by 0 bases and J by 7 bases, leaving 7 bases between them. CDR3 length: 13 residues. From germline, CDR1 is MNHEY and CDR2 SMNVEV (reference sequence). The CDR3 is CASSLSGRQPQHF. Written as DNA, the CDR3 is TGTGCCAGCAGTTTATCAGGGAGGCAGCCCCAGCATTTT.

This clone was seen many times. CDR3 sequence (DNA): TGTGCCAGCTCACCAGCGGGTGGTCAGGGCGGCTATGGCTACACCTTC. It translates to CASSPAGGQGGYGYTF. The chain is built from TRBV18 and TRBJ1-2, with D possibly being TRBD1 (5 bases). This CDR3 is 16 amino acids long. Germline lookup yields CDR1 KGHSH and CDR2 LQKENI. Trimming pared 2 bases from V and 4 bases from J, leaving 17 bases between.

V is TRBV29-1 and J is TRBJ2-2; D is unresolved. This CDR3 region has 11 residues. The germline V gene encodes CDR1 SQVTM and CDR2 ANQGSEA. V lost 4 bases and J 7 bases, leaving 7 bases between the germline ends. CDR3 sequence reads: CSVVRIGELFF. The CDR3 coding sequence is TGCAGCGTTGTTCGGATCGGGGAGCTGTTTTTT.

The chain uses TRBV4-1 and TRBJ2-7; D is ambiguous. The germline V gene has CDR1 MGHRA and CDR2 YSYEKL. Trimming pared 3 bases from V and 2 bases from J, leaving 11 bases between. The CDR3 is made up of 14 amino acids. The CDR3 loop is CASSHRDTTYEQYF. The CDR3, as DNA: TGCGCCAGCAGCCACCGTGACACCACCTACGAGCAGTACTTC.

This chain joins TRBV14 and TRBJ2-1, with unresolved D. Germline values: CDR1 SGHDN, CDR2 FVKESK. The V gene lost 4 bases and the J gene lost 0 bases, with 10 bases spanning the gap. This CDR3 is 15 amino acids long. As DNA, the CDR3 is TGTGCCAGCAGCCGTGCGGAAGTCTCCTACAATGAGCAGTTCTTC. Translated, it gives CASSRAEVSYNEQFF.

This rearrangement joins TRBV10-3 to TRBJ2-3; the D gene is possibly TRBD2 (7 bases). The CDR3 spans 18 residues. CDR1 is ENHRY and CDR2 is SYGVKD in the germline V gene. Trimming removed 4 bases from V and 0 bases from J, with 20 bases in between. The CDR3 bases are TGTGCCATCAGTGGAAACTCCGGGGGGCCCGCTAGCACAGATACGCAGTATTTT. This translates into CAISGNSGGPASTDTQYF.

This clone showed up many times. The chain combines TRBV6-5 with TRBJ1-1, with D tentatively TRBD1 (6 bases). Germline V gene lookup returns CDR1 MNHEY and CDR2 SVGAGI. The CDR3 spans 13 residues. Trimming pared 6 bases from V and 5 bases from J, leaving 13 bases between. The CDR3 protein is CASRGAGWTEAFF. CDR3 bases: TGTGCCAGCAGGGGGGCAGGGTGGACTGAAGCTTTCTTT.

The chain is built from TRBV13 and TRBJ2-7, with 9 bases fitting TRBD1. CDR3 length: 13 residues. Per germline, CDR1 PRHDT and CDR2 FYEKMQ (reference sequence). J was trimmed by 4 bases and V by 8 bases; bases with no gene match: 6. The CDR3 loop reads CASAQGAVYEQYF. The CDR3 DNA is TGTGCCAGCGCACAGGGGGCGGTGTACGAGCAGTACTTC.

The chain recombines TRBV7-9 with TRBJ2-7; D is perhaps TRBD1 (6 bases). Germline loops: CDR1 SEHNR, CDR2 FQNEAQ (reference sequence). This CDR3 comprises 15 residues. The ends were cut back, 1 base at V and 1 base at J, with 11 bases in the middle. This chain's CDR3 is CASSLVVGQSYEQYF. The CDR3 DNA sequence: TGTGCCAGCAGCTTAGTCGTGGGACAATCCTACGAGCAGTACTTC.

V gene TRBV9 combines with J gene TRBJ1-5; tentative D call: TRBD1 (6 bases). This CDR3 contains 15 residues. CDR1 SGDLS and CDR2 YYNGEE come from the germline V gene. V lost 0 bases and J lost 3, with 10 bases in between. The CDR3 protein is CASSVGSGANQPQHF. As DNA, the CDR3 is TGTGCCAGCAGCGTAGGGTCAGGGGCCAATCAGCCCCAGCATTTT.

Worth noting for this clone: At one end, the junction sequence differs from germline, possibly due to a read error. This CDR3 is CASSFAPTLFLPF. Written as DNA, the CDR3 is TGTGCCAGCAGTTTCGCGCCAACCCTGTTTCTTCCCTTC. This chain links TRBV6-2 or TRBV6-3 with TRBJ2-7; D gene ambiguous. This CDR3 has 13 amino acids. Germline V gene data show CDR1 as MNHEY and CDR2 as SVGEGT.

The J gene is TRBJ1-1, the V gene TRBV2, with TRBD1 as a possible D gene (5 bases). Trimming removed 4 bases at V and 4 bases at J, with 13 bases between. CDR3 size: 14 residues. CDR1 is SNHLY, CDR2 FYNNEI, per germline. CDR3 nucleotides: TGTGCCAGCAGTGTGAGGGGAAGTGTCACTGAAGCTTTCTTT. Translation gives CASSVRGSVTEAFF.

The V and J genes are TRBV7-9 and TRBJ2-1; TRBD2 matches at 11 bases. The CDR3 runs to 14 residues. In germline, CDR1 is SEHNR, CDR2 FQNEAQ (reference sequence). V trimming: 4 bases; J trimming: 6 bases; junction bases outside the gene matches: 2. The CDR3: CASSYGLAGNEQFF. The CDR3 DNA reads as TGTGCCAGCAGCTACGGACTAGCGGGCAATGAGCAGTTCTTC. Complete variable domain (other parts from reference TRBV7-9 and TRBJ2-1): DTGVSQNPRHKITKRGQNVTFRCDPISEHNRLYWYRQTLGQGPEFLTYFQNEAQLEKSRLLSDRFSAERPKGSFSTLEIQRTEQGDSAMYLCASSYGLAGNEQFFGPGTRLTVL.

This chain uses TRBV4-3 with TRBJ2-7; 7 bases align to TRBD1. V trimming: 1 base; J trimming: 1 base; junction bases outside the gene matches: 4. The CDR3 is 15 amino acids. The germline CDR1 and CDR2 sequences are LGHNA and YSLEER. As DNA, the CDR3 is TGCGCCAGCAGCCAAGTCAGCAGGGGGTCCTACGAGCAGTACTTC. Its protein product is CASSQVSRGSYEQYF.

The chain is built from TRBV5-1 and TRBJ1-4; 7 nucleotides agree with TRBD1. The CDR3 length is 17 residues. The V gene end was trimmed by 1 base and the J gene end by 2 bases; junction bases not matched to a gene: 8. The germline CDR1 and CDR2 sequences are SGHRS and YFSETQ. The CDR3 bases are TGCGCCAGCAGCTTGTTGGGGAGAGGGGGCACTAATGAAAAACTGTTTTTT. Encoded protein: CASSLLGRGGTNEKLFF.

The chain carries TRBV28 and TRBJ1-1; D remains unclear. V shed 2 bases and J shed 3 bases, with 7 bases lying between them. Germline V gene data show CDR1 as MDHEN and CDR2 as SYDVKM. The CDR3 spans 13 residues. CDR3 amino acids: CASSLHQDTEAFF. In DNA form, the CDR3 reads TGTGCCAGCAGTTTACATCAGGACACTGAAGCTTTCTTT. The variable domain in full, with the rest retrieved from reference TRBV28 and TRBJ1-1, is DVKVTQSSRYLVKRTGEKVFLECVQDMDHENMFWYRQDPGLGLRLIYFSYDVKMKEKGDIPEGYSVSREKKERFSLILESASTNQTSMYLCASSLHQDTEAFFGQGTRLTVV.

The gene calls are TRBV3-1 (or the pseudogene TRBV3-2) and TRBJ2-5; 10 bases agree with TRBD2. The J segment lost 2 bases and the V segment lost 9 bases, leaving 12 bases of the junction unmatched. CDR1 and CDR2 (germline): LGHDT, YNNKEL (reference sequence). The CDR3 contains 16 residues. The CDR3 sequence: CARRWLAGAHQETQYF. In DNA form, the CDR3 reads TGTGCCAGGAGGTGGCTAGCGGGAGCTCATCAAGAGACCCAGTACTTC.

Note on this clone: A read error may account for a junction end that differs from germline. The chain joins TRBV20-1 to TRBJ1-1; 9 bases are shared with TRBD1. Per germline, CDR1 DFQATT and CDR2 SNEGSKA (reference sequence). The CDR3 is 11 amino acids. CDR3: CSARRDREGIF. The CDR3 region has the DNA TGCAGTGCTAGAAGGGACAGGGAAGGTATCTTT.

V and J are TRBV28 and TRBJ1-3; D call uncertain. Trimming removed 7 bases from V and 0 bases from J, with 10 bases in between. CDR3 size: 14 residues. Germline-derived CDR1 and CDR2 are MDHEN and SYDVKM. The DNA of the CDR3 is TGTGCCAGCACCCCGGCTCTCTCTGGAAACACCATATATTTT. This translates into CASTPALSGNTIYF. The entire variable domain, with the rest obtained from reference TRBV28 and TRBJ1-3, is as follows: DVKVTQSSRYLVKRTGEKVFLECVQDMDHENMFWYRQDPGLGLRLIYFSYDVKMKEKGDIPEGYSVSREKKERFSLILESASTNQTSMYLCASTPALSGNTIYFGEGSWLTVV.

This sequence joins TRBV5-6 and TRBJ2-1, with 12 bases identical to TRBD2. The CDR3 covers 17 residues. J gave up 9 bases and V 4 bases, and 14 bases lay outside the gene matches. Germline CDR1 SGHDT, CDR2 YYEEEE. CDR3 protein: CASSLTLTGTSGFEQFF. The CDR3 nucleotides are TGTGCCAGCAGCCTTACTCTAACTGGGACTAGCGGGTTTGAGCAGTTCTTC. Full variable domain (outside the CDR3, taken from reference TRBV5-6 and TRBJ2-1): DAGVTQSPTHLIKTRGQQVTLRCSPKSGHDTVSWYQQALGQGPQFIFQYYEEEERQRGNFPDRFSGHQFPNYSSELNVNALLLGDSALYLCASSLTLTGTSGFEQFFGPGTRLTVL.

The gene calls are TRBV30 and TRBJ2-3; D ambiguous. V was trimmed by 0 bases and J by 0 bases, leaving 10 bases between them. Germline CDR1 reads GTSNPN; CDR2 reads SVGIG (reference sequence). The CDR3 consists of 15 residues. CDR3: CAWSVDPPSTDTQYF. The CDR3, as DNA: TGTGCCTGGAGTGTAGACCCACCGAGCACAGATACGCAGTATTTT. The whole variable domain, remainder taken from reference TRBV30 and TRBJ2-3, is SQTIHQWPATLVQPVGSPLSLECTVEGTSNPNLYWYRQAAGRGLQLLFYSVGIGQISSEVPQNLSASRPQDRQFILSSKKLLLSDSGFYLCAWSVDPPSTDTQYFGPGTRLTVL.

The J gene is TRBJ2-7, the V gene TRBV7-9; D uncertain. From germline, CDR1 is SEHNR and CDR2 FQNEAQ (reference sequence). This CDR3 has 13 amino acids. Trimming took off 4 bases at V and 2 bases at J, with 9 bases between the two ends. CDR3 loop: CASSSLAPYEQYF. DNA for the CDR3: TGTGCCAGCAGCTCGCTGGCTCCCTACGAGCAGTACTTC.

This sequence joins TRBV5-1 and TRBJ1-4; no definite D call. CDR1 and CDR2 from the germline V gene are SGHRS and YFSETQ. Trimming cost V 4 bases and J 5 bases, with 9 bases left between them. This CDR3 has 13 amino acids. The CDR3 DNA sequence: TGCGCCAGCAGCGAGAGACCAAATGAAAAACTGTTTTTT. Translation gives CASSERPNEKLFF.